What follows are 20 T cell receptor beta chains derived from one specimen sequenced in a study of OX40 agonist ivuxolimab in advanced cancers. Here immunoSEQ multiplex PCR was the method, and the copy in TCRdb shows in-frame clones only, minus some. The sample has 15,000 to 20,000 clones; roughly 85% are singletons. The sample consisted of CD4+ or CD8+ T cells sorted from blood, taken in a trial of the OX40 agonist ivuxolimab. The receptor source for this set is an adult with an advanced solid tumor such as melanoma, head and neck, liver or kidney cancer.

V gene TRBV27 combines with J gene TRBJ1-5; D call uncertain. The CDR3 consists of 13 residues. CDR1 and CDR2 from the germline V gene are MNHEY and SMNVEV (reference sequence). V dropped 3 bases and J dropped 2 bases, with 5 bases sitting between them. The CDR3 region is CASSFSGNQPQHF. CDR3 bases: TGTGCCAGCAGTTTCTCGGGCAATCAGCCCCAGCATTTT.

The genes are TRBV16 and TRBJ2-7, with D possibly being TRBD2 (5 bases). V dropped 4 bases and J dropped 1 base, with 8 bases sitting between them. This CDR3 spans 13 amino acids. In germline, CDR1 is KGHSY, CDR2 FQNENV. The CDR3 region has the DNA TGTGCCAGCAGCCCCGGACTTTCCTACGAGCAGTACTTC. This gives the protein CASSPGLSYEQYF.

This chain connects TRBV19 to TRBJ2-7; 7 bases map to TRBD1. The CDR3 is 12 amino acids. Unmatched junction bases numbered 1, after V lost 5 bases and J lost 3 bases. The germline gives CDR1 LNHDA, CDR2 SQIVND (reference sequence). CDR3 amino acids: CASSPGGYEQYF. The DNA of the CDR3 is TGTGCCAGTAGTCCAGGGGGCTACGAGCAGTACTTC.

In this sample, this clone turned up a few times. The chain links TRBV19 to TRBJ2-1; possibly TRBD2 for D (6 bases). The CDR3 totals 15 residues. Trimming pared 4 bases from V and 9 bases from J, leaving 19 bases between. Germline loops: CDR1 LNHDA, CDR2 SQIVND (reference sequence). DNA for the CDR3: TGTGCCAGTAGTACTTTCACTAGCCGCCACGGTGAGCAGTTCTTC. Its translation: CASSTFTSRHGEQFF.

V is TRBV4-2 and J is TRBJ1-2; D remains ambiguous. CDR3 length: 16 amino acids. Trimming pared 3 bases from V and 2 bases from J, leaving 16 bases between. CDR1 and CDR2 (germline): LGHNA, YNFKEQ. The CDR3 nucleotides are TGTGCCAGCAGCCAGGCCGGGGAGCCATCAAACTATGGCTACACCTTC. Residues: CASSQAGEPSNYGYTF.

This chain connects TRBV9 to TRBJ2-5; 11 bases fit TRBD2. This CDR3 is built from 16 residues. V lost 0 bases and J lost 5; bases outside the gene matches: 6. The germline V gene has CDR1 SGDLS and CDR2 YYNGEE. The CDR3, as DNA: TGTGCCAGCAGCGTAGAAGGGGTAGCGGGAGGGGAGACCCAGTACTTC. Its translation: CASSVEGVAGGETQYF. Full variable domain (missing parts from reference TRBV9 and TRBJ2-5): DSGVTQTPKHLITATGQRVTLRCSPRSGDLSVYWYQQSLDQGLQFLIQYYNGEERAKGNILERFSAQQFPDLHSELNLSSLELGDSALYFCASSVEGVAGGETQYFGPGTRLLVL.

This clone appeared a few times. V gene TRBV12-5 combines with J gene TRBJ1-1, with D possibly being TRBD1 (5 bases). Trimming took off 2 bases at V and 3 bases at J, with 7 bases between the two ends. The germline V gene has CDR1 LGHNT and CDR2 FRNRAP. This CDR3 contains 13 residues. DNA for the CDR3: TGTGCTAGTGGTTTGTGGGGGGACACTGAAGCTTTCTTT. Translated: CASGLWGDTEAFF.

This clone was detected once. The gene calls are TRBV16 and TRBJ2-1; 10 bases are shared with TRBD2. The V and J ends lost 7 bases and 1 base, in that order; junction bases with no gene match: 10. Germline CDR1 reads KGHSY; CDR2 reads FQNENV. The CDR3 totals 17 residues. CDR3 DNA sequence: TGTGCCAGCAAACCAATTCCTAGCGGGAGTTCCTACAATGAGCAGTTCTTC. This codes for CASKPIPSGSSYNEQFF.

This clone rates as medium-sized. The genes are TRBV30 and TRBJ2-7; D is possibly TRBD1 or TRBD2 (5 bases each). Germline assignment: CDR1 GTSNPN and CDR2 SVGIG (reference sequence). The CDR3 spans 11 residues. Between the trimmed V and J ends, which lost 5 bases and 7 bases, there was a span of 12 bases. CDR3 amino acids: CAWGRWGEQYF. CDR3 coding DNA: TGTGCCTGGGGGCGTTGGGGGGAGCAGTACTTC.

This clone has just one count. V is TRBV6-5 and J is TRBJ2-3; D not certain. Germline V gene data show CDR1 as MNHEY and CDR2 as SVGAGI. The length of the CDR3 is 14 residues. Trimming shortened V by 0 bases and J by 0 bases, and 4 bases separated the two germline ends. This CDR3 reads CASSYSTSTDTQYF. As DNA, the CDR3 is TGTGCCAGCAGTTACTCGACTAGCACAGATACGCAGTATTTT.

The V and J genes are TRBV19 and TRBJ2-3; D may correspond to TRBD1 or TRBD2 (5 bases each). Germline V lookup: CDR1 LNHDA, CDR2 SQIVND (reference sequence). The CDR3 length is 12 residues. V was pared by 6 bases and J by 7 bases, with 11 bases between. The CDR3 here is CASSPEGNTQYF. In DNA, the CDR3 is TGTGCCAGTAGCCCCGAGGGGAATACGCAGTATTTT.

The gene calls are TRBV5-1 and TRBJ2-5; 10 nucleotides align to TRBD2. Germline V gene data show CDR1 as SGHRS and CDR2 as YFSETQ. Losses at the gene ends were 5 bases for V and 4 bases for J; bases not matched to a gene: 8. CDR3 size: 15 residues. The CDR3: CASRLTSGRPETQYF. The DNA for the CDR3 is TGCGCCAGCAGACTGACTAGCGGGCGCCCAGAGACCCAGTACTTC.

This chain uses TRBV19 with TRBJ2-2, with D possibly TRBD1 on 5 matching bases. The CDR3 length is 12 residues. V was pared by 7 bases and J by 6 bases, with 9 bases between. CDR1 is LNHDA and CDR2 is SQIVND in the germline V gene (reference sequence). The CDR3 sequence is CASTKGAGELFF. As DNA, the CDR3 is TGTGCCAGTACTAAAGGGGCCGGGGAGCTGTTTTTT.

The chain couples TRBV6-6 to TRBJ2-1, with 8 nucleotides matching TRBD2. This CDR3 has 14 amino acids. V was pared by 1 base and J by 5 bases, with 1 base of the junction left unmatched. From germline, CDR1 is MNHNY and CDR2 SVGAGI (reference sequence). This CDR3 reads CASSYLAGNNEQFF. The CDR3 DNA reads TGTGCCAGCAGTTACTTAGCGGGGAACAATGAGCAGTTCTTC.

This chain connects TRBV27 to TRBJ2-7; 7 bases are shared with TRBD2. Germline CDR1 is MNHEY and CDR2 is SMNVEV (reference sequence). Trimming cost V 5 bases and J 6 bases; bases outside gene matches: 10. The CDR3 runs to 14 residues. CDR3 bases: TGTGCCAGCAGTCCCGGGGGAGGGGCGGGCGAGCAGTACTTC. Its protein is CASSPGGGAGEQYF.

V is TRBV11-2 and J is TRBJ2-7, with D maybe TRBD1 (6 bases). CDR1 is SGHAT, CDR2 FQNNGV, per germline. Trimming cost V 0 bases and J 4 bases, with 16 bases left between them. The CDR3 loop spans 16 amino acids. In DNA form, the CDR3 reads TGTGCCAGCAGCTTAGATCTAGGCAGGGGAGCATACGAGCAGTACTTC. Translation gives CASSLDLGRGAYEQYF.

V gene TRBV4-1 combines with J gene TRBJ2-1; D is unclear. The ends were cut back, 5 bases at V and 2 bases at J, with 10 bases in the middle. The CDR3 consists of 14 residues. CDR1 and CDR2 (germline): MGHRA, YSYEKL. The DNA of the CDR3 is TGCGCCAGCAGCTTCGAACCCACCTACAATGAGCAGTTCTTC. Its translation is CASSFEPTYNEQFF.

The rearrangement joins TRBV27 to TRBJ2-1; D not resolved. The V end was cut by 0 bases, the J end by 5 bases, with 5 bases between. The germline V gene has CDR1 MNHEY and CDR2 SMNVEV (reference sequence). The CDR3 is 13 residues long. This CDR3 is CASSLSSHNEQFF. CDR3 DNA: TGTGCCAGCAGTTTATCGTCCCACAATGAGCAGTTCTTC.

This chain joins TRBV7-6 and TRBJ2-3; TRBD2 matches 11 bases. Germline V CDR1 and CDR2: SGHVS, FNYEAQ. The CDR3 totals 20 residues. With V trimmed by 1 base and J by 0 bases, 12 bases remained unmatched. CDR3 nucleotide sequence: TGTGCCAGCAGCTTAGGCTCCGGGACTAGCGGAATCACTAGCACAGATACGCAGTATTTT. Translated: CASSLGSGTSGITSTDTQYF. Variable domain in full (rest from reference TRBV7-6 and TRBJ2-3): GAGVSQSPRYKVTKRGQDVALRCDPISGHVSLYWYRQALGQGPEFLTYFNYEAQQDKSGLPNDRFSAERPEGSISTLTIQRTEQRDSAMYRCASSLGSGTSGITSTDTQYFGPGTRLTVL.

This clone was found a few times. The chain joins TRBV14 to TRBJ2-7; 9 bases are shared with TRBD2. V was clipped by 6 bases and J by 1 base; unmatched bases: 1. CDR3 length: 13 amino acids. Germline V CDR1 and CDR2: SGHDN, FVKESK. CDR3 bases: TGTGCCAGCAGGCGGGAGGGATCCTACGAGCAGTACTTC. This encodes CASRREGSYEQYF.